Each of the 7 T cell receptor beta chains below was sequenced from the same sample in a study of blood T cell repertoires in COVID-19. Assay used: immunoSEQ multiplex PCR; TCRdb lists only in-frame clones, some missing. The profile shows some 150,000 clones, about 90% of them singletons. Sequenced material: peripheral blood. Source of these receptors: a man aged 50-59 years with acute or convalescent COVID-19.

V and J are TRBV5-1 and TRBJ1-1; D call uncertain. The CDR3 sequence is 13 residues long. Trimming cost V 2 bases and J 5 bases, with 10 bases left between them. From germline, CDR1 is SGHRS and CDR2 YFSETQ. In DNA, the CDR3 is TGCGCCAGCAGCTTTAGCGGAACGACTGAAGCTTTCTTT. Amino acid sequence: CASSFSGTTEAFF.

V and J are TRBV6-2 or TRBV6-3 and TRBJ2-7; 7 bases line up with TRBD1. CDR3 length: 12 residues. The J segment lost 7 bases and the V segment lost 6 bases, leaving 6 bases of the junction unmatched. Per germline, CDR1 MNHEY and CDR2 SVGEGT. DNA of the CDR3: TGTGCCAGCAGCCGGGACAGATCGGAGCAGTACGTC. Amino acid sequence: CASSRDRSEQYV.

The CDR3 sequence: CAIRRGQGFSEQYF. The CDR3 nucleotides are TGTGCCATCAGGAGGGGACAGGGATTTAGCGAGCAGTACTTC. This sequence joins TRBV10-3 and TRBJ2-7; TRBD1 agrees at 9 bases. The junction had 9 bases not matched to a gene; V was cut back by 6 bases and J by 6 bases. Germline CDR1 ENHRY, CDR2 SYGVKD. The CDR3 has 14 amino acids.

The chain employs TRBV9 and TRBJ2-1; 8 nucleotides line up with TRBD2. Per germline, CDR1 SGDLS and CDR2 YYNGEE. The CDR3 has 15 residues. V dropped 4 bases and J dropped 7; count of bases not matched to a gene: 10. CDR3 sequence: CASSPGGASENEQFF. For the CDR3, the DNA is TGTGCCAGCAGCCCCGGGGGGGCTAGCGAGAATGAGCAGTTCTTC.

The chain combines TRBV28 with TRBJ1-5; D uncertain. V lost 5 bases to trimming and J lost 0 bases, with 14 bases between them. The CDR3 is 16 residues long. Germline CDR1 MDHEN, CDR2 SYDVKM. The CDR3 DNA reads as TGTGCCAGCAGTCCCCAAGACACGGATAGCAATCAGCCCCAGCATTTT. This encodes CASSPQDTDSNQPQHF. The complete variable domain, with remaining parts taken from reference TRBV28 and TRBJ1-5, reads DVKVTQSSRYLVKRTGEKVFLECVQDMDHENMFWYRQDPGLGLRLIYFSYDVKMKEKGDIPEGYSVSREKKERFSLILESASTNQTSMYLCASSPQDTDSNQPQHFGDGTRLSIL.

The chain recombines TRBV10-1 with TRBJ1-1; 7 bases are a match to TRBD1. With 2 bases clipped from V and 3 bases from J, the junction kept 9 bases outside the gene matches. The CDR3 is made up of 16 amino acids. Germline assignment: CDR1 WNHNN and CDR2 SYGVQD (reference sequence). This chain's CDR3 is CASSEPTGKEDTEAFF. The CDR3 region has the DNA TGCGCCAGCAGTGAGCCGACAGGGAAGGAGGACACTGAAGCTTTCTTT.

CDR3 amino acids: CASSSYREETQYF. DNA of the CDR3: TGTGCCAGCAGTTCCTACAGGGAGGAGACCCAGTACTTC. The rearrangement uses TRBV27 and TRBJ2-5; D might be TRBD1 (6 bases). Germline assignment: CDR1 MNHEY and CDR2 SMNVEV (reference sequence). This CDR3 is built from 13 residues. V was trimmed by 4 bases and J by 5 bases, leaving 11 bases between them.